Shown below are 4 T cell receptor delta chains from a single sample sequenced in a study of gamma-delta chains in newborns, infants, children. With CATT, TCRdb re-called clones from the reads. The sample holds about 5,300 delta-chain clones, around a sixth seen once. The sample consisted of blood. Receptors were obtained from a child who was a newborn, infant or young child, either healthy, febrile or measles-vaccinated (not recorded which).

The chain combines TRDV2 with TRDJ3; 11 bases fit TRDD3. Germline V lookup: CDR1 GEAIGNYY, CDR2 EKD. CDR3 length equals 19 residues. The J segment lost 0 bases and the V segment lost 3 bases, leaving 6 bases of the junction unmatched. The CDR3 protein is CACDLTGGYISWDTRQMFF. As DNA, the CDR3 is TGTGCCTGTGACCTCACTGGGGGATATATCTCCTGGGACACCCGACAGATGTTTTTC.

As concerns this clone: A clone one base away is much larger, so this may be a read error. This chain links TRDV2 with TRDJ3; TRDD3 matches 10 bases. The length of the CDR3 is 20 residues. CDR1 is GEAIGNYY, CDR2 EKD, per germline. Trimming took 2 bases from V and 0 from J; bases not matched to a gene: 9. In DNA form, the CDR3 reads TGTGCCTGTGACAGCGTACTGGGGGATGCGAGCTCCTGGGACACCCGACAGATGTTTTTC. As protein: CACDSVLGDASSWDTRQMFF.

This clone is medium-sized (0.01 to 0.1%) by share. The genes are TRDV2 and TRDJ1; 10 nucleotides align to TRDD3. The germline CDR1 and CDR2 sequences are GEAIGNYY and EKD. This CDR3 has 15 amino acids. With 0 bases clipped from V and 3 bases from J, the junction kept 3 bases outside the gene matches. CDR3 sequence: CACDTLGDIADKLIF. The CDR3 bases are TGTGCCTGTGACACCCTGGGGGATATCGCCGATAAACTCATCTTT.

This clone was counted between two and nine times. The junction departs from the called germline gene at one end, perhaps through a read error. The V call is TRDV1, the J call TRDJ1; tentatively, D is TRDD2 (6 bases). CDR1 and CDR2 (germline): TSWWSYY, QGS. This CDR3 region has 18 residues. The CDR3 reads CALGEGARIPKWADKFIF. CDR3 sequence (DNA): TGTGCTCTTGGGGAAGGGGCCCGTATTCCTAAATGGGCCGATAAATTCATCTTT.